This T cell receptor beta chain was identified in a study of blood T cell repertoires in COVID-19. About the study: Samples taken during acute and convalescent COVID-19 were collected in the United States, Italy and Spain. T cells, B-cell-depleted T cells, or PBMCs provided the cDNA or gDNA that served as material.

In the authors' workflow: Quantification of nucleated cells was approximated via reference gene primer amplification. Here immunoSEQ multiplex PCR was the method, and the copy in TCRdb shows in-frame clones only, minus some. That table gives V, J and clone size, and the DNA gave D and trimming. The data contain roughly 230,000 clones, approximately 80% of them singletons. This CDR3 is built from 14 residues. Germline values: CDR1 SGDLS, CDR2 YYNGEE. Trimming took 4 bases from V and 7 from J, leaving 17 bases between them. Seattle-derived patients entered the study during active infection and were followed longitudinally.

The chain recombines TRBV9 with TRBJ1-2; a weak D match, TRBD1 (6 bases). The origin of this receptor is a woman aged 80 or over with COVID-19, enrolled during active disease. Material: peripheral blood. For the CDR3, the DNA is TGTGCCAGCAGCAGAGGGACAACTCGAGGTGGCTACACCTTC. Residues: CASSRGTTRGGYTF. Using reference TRBV9 and TRBJ1-2 for the parts outside the CDR3, the full variable domain is DSGVTQTPKHLITATGQRVTLRCSPRSGDLSVYWYQQSLDQGLQFLIQYYNGEERAKGNILERFSAQQFPDLHSELNLSSLELGDSALYFCASSRGTTRGGYTFGSGTRLTVV.